One sample yielded the 8 T cell receptor beta chains listed below, sequenced in a study of blood T cell repertoires in COVID-19. Profiling relied on immunoSEQ multiplex PCR, and the TCRdb table lists in-frame clones only, not all of them. The data contain around 90,000 clones, almost 90% of them seen just once; the ten biggest clones take up around 2%. The sample comprised peripheral blood. Receptor source: a man aged 50 to 60 with COVID-19, enrolled during active disease.

This rearrangement joins TRBV28 to TRBJ1-5, with D unresolved. V was shortened by 2 bases and J by 4 bases, with 9 bases between the two germline ends. The CDR3 covers 14 residues. The germline CDR1 and CDR2 sequences are MDHEN and SYDVKM. The CDR3 sequence: CASSLRTGNQPQHF. The CDR3 DNA sequence: TGTGCCAGCAGTTTAAGGACGGGGAATCAGCCCCAGCATTTT.

J is TRBJ2-6 and V is TRBV19; TRBD2 matches 8 bases. The CDR3 has 15 residues. The V gene end was trimmed by 8 bases and the J gene end by 4 bases; junction bases not matched to a gene: 7. Germline assignment: CDR1 LNHDA and CDR2 SQIVND (reference sequence). CDR3 sequence reads: CASRTGGTGANVLTF. The DNA of the CDR3 is TGTGCCAGTCGAACGGGAGGGACCGGGGCCAACGTCCTGACTTTC.

CDR3 sequence (DNA): TGCAGTGCTAGTGGGACAGGGGGAAAGTTGAGGCGACAAGAGACCCAGTACTTC. Translating gives CSASGTGGKLRRQETQYF. The chain has TRBV20-1 and TRBJ2-5, with 11 bases aligning to TRBD1. Trimming cost V 3 bases and J 2 bases; bases outside gene matches: 14. CDR3 length: 18 residues. Germline V gives CDR1 DFQATT, CDR2 SNEGSKA (reference sequence).

The V gene is TRBV5-5, the J gene TRBJ1-2; D possibly corresponds to TRBD1 (5 bases). The ends were cut back, 2 bases at V and 2 bases at J, with 7 bases in the middle. This CDR3 comprises 13 residues. The germline CDR1 and CDR2 sequences are SGHKS and YYEKEE (reference sequence). The DNA of the CDR3 is TGTGCCAGCAGCTTCGGGGGGAACTATGGCTACACCTTC. Translation: CASSFGGNYGYTF.

In DNA, the CDR3 is TGTGCCAGCAGACAGGGAAGCTCTGGAAACACCATATATTTT. This encodes CASRQGSSGNTIYF. V gene TRBV7-2 combines with J gene TRBJ1-3, with a tentative D call TRBD1 (6 bases). This CDR3 comprises 14 residues. Germline V lookup: CDR1 SGHTA, CDR2 FQGNSA. V lost 6 bases and J lost 0, with 9 bases in between.

This clone was seen once. The rearrangement links TRBV5-6 to TRBJ2-2, with D tentatively TRBD1 (6 bases). This CDR3 has 14 amino acids. Between the trimmed V and J ends, which lost 0 bases and 8 bases, there was a span of 11 bases. CDR1 and CDR2 (germline): SGHDT, YYEEEE. The chain's CDR3 is CASSLGRRGGELFF. The CDR3 DNA sequence: TGTGCCAGCAGCTTGGGGCGCAGGGGAGGGGAGCTGTTTTTT.

This clone has only one observation. V usage is TRBV7-2 and J usage is TRBJ2-5; a possible D gene is TRBD2 (7 bases). The V and J ends lost 5 bases and 2 bases respectively, with 12 bases between them. Germline CDR1 and CDR2: SGHTA and FQGNSA. This CDR3 spans 14 amino acids. CDR3 loop: CASSGGGLQETQYF. CDR3 nucleotides: TGTGCCAGCAGCGGGGGGGGCTTACAAGAGACCCAGTACTTC.

The chain carries TRBV18 and TRBJ2-2; 9 bases are a match to TRBD2. CDR1 and CDR2 (germline): KGHSH, LQKENI. The CDR3 is 18 residues long. V was clipped by 6 bases and J by 0 bases; unmatched bases: 11. The CDR3 DNA follows: TGTGCCAGCTCCTTAGGCCTAGCGGGGCCTACGAACACCGGGGAGCTGTTTTTT. Amino acids: CASSLGLAGPTNTGELFF.